A selection of T cell receptor beta chains follows, all from one sample in a study of shared clonotypes between healthy human individuals. Sequencing was performed with immunoSEQ multiplex PCR; in TCRdb, only in-frame clones are kept and a portion is missing. The sample lists millions of clones; about 95% were seen once. The sequencing sample was made of naive CD8+ T cells sorted from blood. The source is a man younger than 35 in good health. The CDR3 runs from the conserved cysteine through the conserved F or W. The order of the fields is V gene, clone size, D gene, J gene, CDR3 DNA, CDR3 protein. The D gene is left open where the match is weak. A row's size may be missing; if present it is once, few, many or a size class.

V: TRBV19; size: -; D: -; J: TRBJ2-1; DNA: TGTGCCAGTAGTATAGAGCCGACAGAGCAGTTCTTC; CDR3: CASSIEPTEQFF
V: TRBV7-8; size: -; D: TRBD1; J: TRBJ2-5; DNA: TGTGCCAGCAGCTTAGGGCCAGGACAGGACCAAGAGACCCAGTACTTC; CDR3: CASSLGPGQDQETQYF
V: TRBV28; size: -; D: -; J: TRBJ2-3; DNA: TGTGCCAGCAGTTTGGCGGGGGCGAGCGCAGATACGCAGTATTTT; CDR3: CASSLAGASADTQYF
V: TRBV30; size: -; D: TRBD2; J: TRBJ2-7; DNA: TGTGCCCGGACCGAGCGGGAAGGGTACGAGCAGTACTTC; CDR3: CARTEREGYEQYF
V: TRBV2; size: -; D: TRBD2; J: TRBJ2-3; DNA: TGTGCCAGCCTGCTAGCGGGGGGGAACACAGATACGCAGTATTTT; CDR3: CASLLAGGNTDTQYF
V: TRBV4-1; size: -; D: TRBD1; J: TRBJ2-3; DNA: TGCGCCAGCAGCCAAGATGGGCAGGGGGCTAGAGATACGCAGTATTTT; CDR3: CASSQDGQGARDTQYF
V: TRBV30; size: -; D: TRBD2; J: TRBJ2-5; DNA: TGTGCCTGGAGTACTAGCGGGACCGCACAAGAGACCCAGTACTTC; CDR3: CAWSTSGTAQETQYF
V: TRBV9; size: -; D: TRBD2; J: TRBJ2-5; DNA: TGTGCCAGCAACAGCGGGGGGCCGAGGGAGACCCAGTACTTC; CDR3: CASNSGGPRETQYF
V: TRBV29-1; size: -; D: -; J: TRBJ1-1; DNA: TGCAGCGTTGATCTAGAAGGGAACACTGAAGCTTTCTTT; CDR3: CSVDLEGNTEAFF
V: TRBV29-1; size: -; D: TRBD2; J: TRBJ2-5; DNA: TGCAGCGTTGAAGATTGGTCTAGCGGAGAGACCCAGTACTTC; CDR3: CSVEDWSSGETQYF
V: TRBV28; size: once; D: -; J: TRBJ2-2; DNA: TGTGCCAGCAGTTTAGCCAGGTACACCGGGGAGCTGTTTTTT; CDR3: CASSLARYTGELFF
V: TRBV29-1; size: -; D: TRBD1; J: TRBJ1-2; DNA: TGCAGCGTTATCCTTGTACAGGGGGCGAACGGCTACACCTTC; CDR3: CSVILVQGANGYTF
V: TRBV15; size: -; D: -; J: TRBJ2-2; DNA: TGTGCCACCAGCAGAGAGAATGAGGGGCTCACCGGGGAGCTGTTTTTT; CDR3: CATSRENEGLTGELFF
V: TRBV6-5; size: -; D: TRBD1; J: TRBJ2-7; DNA: TGTGCCAGCAGTTACTCAGTGGGACAGACCTCGTACGAGCAGTACTTC; CDR3: CASSYSVGQTSYEQYF
V: TRBV6-5; size: -; D: TRBD1; J: TRBJ1-6; DNA: TGTGCCAGCAGTTACGAAGGGACAGGGGGAGGTTCACCCCTCCACTTT; CDR3: CASSYEGTGGGSPLHF
V: TRBV6-1; size: -; D: -; J: TRBJ2-5; DNA: TGTGCCAGCAGTTTATGGGGAGGAGAGACCCAGTACTTC; CDR3: CASSLWGGETQYF
V: TRBV19; size: -; D: TRBD2; J: TRBJ2-3; DNA: TGTGCCAGTAGTACTCCGCGGCGGGAGCAGGCGCGGTATTTT; CDR3: CASSTPRREQARYF
V: TRBV19; size: -; D: -; J: TRBJ2-7; DNA: TGTGCCAGTACGACAGGCTCCACAGGCGAGCAGTACTTC; CDR3: CASTTGSTGEQYF
V: TRBV6-5; size: once; D: -; J: TRBJ1-2; DNA: TGTGCCAGCAGTCCGGGTAACTATGGCTACACCTTC; CDR3: CASSPGNYGYTF
V: TRBV9; size: -; D: -; J: TRBJ1-1; DNA: TGTGCCAGCAGCGTAGCTGAGGGGGGCACTGAAGCTTTCTTT; CDR3: CASSVAEGGTEAFF
V: TRBV29-1; size: -; D: TRBD1; J: TRBJ2-7; DNA: TGCAGCGTTGGACAGGGGGGAACCTACGGGCAGTACTTC; CDR3: CSVGQGGTYGQYF
V: TRBV19; size: -; D: -; J: TRBJ1-5; DNA: TGTGCCAGTAGTATACAAGGGGATAGCAATCAGCCCCAGCATTTT; CDR3: CASSIQGDSNQPQHF
V: TRBV5-3; size: -; D: -; J: TRBJ2-5; DNA: TGTGCCAGAAGACAAACCCCGGGACAAAAAGAGACCCAGTACTTC; CDR3: CARRQTPGQKETQYF
V: TRBV30; size: -; D: TRBD1; J: TRBJ1-2; DNA: TGTGCCTGGAGTGGGGGTCCGACAGGGCGGGCCCGTGGCTACACCTTC; CDR3: CAWSGGPTGRARGYTF
V: TRBV10-3; size: -; D: -; J: TRBJ1-6; DNA: TGTGCCATCAGTCCCCCTGAGTATAATTCACCCCTCCACTTT; CDR3: CAISPPEYNSPLHF
V: TRBV7-9; size: -; D: -; J: TRBJ2-7; DNA: TGTGCCAGCAGCTCTGACCCCATCGGCGACTACGAGCAGTACTTC; CDR3: CASSSDPIGDYEQYF
V: TRBV5-6; size: -; D: -; J: TRBJ1-4; DNA: TGTGCCAGCAGTTGGGCTATGATAGGCGATGAAAAACTGTTTTTT; CDR3: CASSWAMIGDEKLFF
V: TRBV4-3; size: -; D: -; J: TRBJ2-7; DNA: TGCGCCAGCAGCCAAGGACAGGGACTCTCCTACGAGCAGTACTTC; CDR3: CASSQGQGLSYEQYF
V: TRBV6-5; size: once; D: -; J: TRBJ2-1; DNA: TGTGCCTCCCCAGGAGGGCAGTATGAGCAGTTCTTC; CDR3: CASPGGQYEQFF
V: TRBV18; size: -; D: -; J: TRBJ1-1; DNA: TGTGCCAGCTCGCTGGAGGTACAGGGTGGAACTGAAGCTTTCTTT; CDR3: CASSLEVQGGTEAFF
V: TRBV27; size: -; D: -; J: TRBJ1-5; DNA: TGTGCCAGCAGTTTACCGGGCCCCAATCAGCCCCAGCATTTT; CDR3: CASSLPGPNQPQHF
V: TRBV30; size: once; D: -; J: TRBJ1-1; DNA: TGTGCCTGGAACGACCCGGGGACAAGGAACACTGAAGCTTTCTTT; CDR3: CAWNDPGTRNTEAFF
V: TRBV7-9; size: -; D: TRBD1; J: TRBJ2-5; DNA: TGTGCCAGCAGCCGCGACAGGGGGCGAGAGACCCAGTACTTC; CDR3: CASSRDRGRETQYF
V: TRBV6-4; size: -; D: -; J: TRBJ1-1; DNA: TGTGCCAGCAGTGACTCGGTGAACACTGAAGCTTTCTTT; CDR3: CASSDSVNTEAFF
V: TRBV29-1; size: -; D: TRBD2; J: TRBJ2-1; DNA: TGCAGCGCCGAAGCTAGCGGGAGGGTGGATGAGCAGTTCTTC; CDR3: CSAEASGRVDEQFF
V: TRBV6-6; size: -; D: TRBD1; J: TRBJ2-7; DNA: TGTGCCAGCAGTTCCCTGGACAGGGACGGAAACGAGCAGTACTTC; CDR3: CASSSLDRDGNEQYF
V: TRBV6-5; size: -; D: TRBD1; J: TRBJ2-7; DNA: TGTGCCAGCAGTCCCGGACAGGGAGTGGACGAGCAGTACTTC; CDR3: CASSPGQGVDEQYF
V: TRBV5-1; size: -; D: -; J: TRBJ1-3; DNA: TGCGCCAGCAGCTTAACGGCCCCGGTGGGTCCTGGAAACACCATATATTTT; CDR3: CASSLTAPVGPGNTIYF
V: TRBV9; size: -; D: TRBD2; J: TRBJ2-1; DNA: TGTGCCAGCAGCCCTCGGACTAGCGGGAATCGCGAGCAGTTCTTC; CDR3: CASSPRTSGNREQFF
V: TRBV28; size: once; D: -; J: TRBJ1-5; DNA: TGTGCCAGCAGCCCAGGGACATTCCCTAGCAATCAGCCCCAGCATTTT; CDR3: CASSPGTFPSNQPQHF
V: TRBV6-1; size: once; D: -; J: TRBJ2-7; DNA: TGTGCCAGCAGTTGGACGGCCCGAGGGGAGCAGTACTTC; CDR3: CASSWTARGEQYF